One sample yielded the 12 T cell receptor beta chains listed below, sequenced in a study of tissue T cells after allogeneic stem cell transplantation. Here immunoSEQ multiplex PCR was the method, and the copy in TCRdb shows in-frame clones only, minus some. The table has roughly 42,000 clones, around 90% seen once. Source: blood, taken before transplantation. These receptors originate from a woman aged 35 to 70 who later had graft-versus-host disease after an allogeneic stem cell transplant.

The chain employs TRBV5-6 and TRBJ2-3, with TRBD2 matching over 8 bases. The trim removed 2 bases at V and 3 bases at J, leaving 2 bases unmatched. CDR3 length equals 14 residues. Germline loops: CDR1 SGHDT, CDR2 YYEEEE. Here the CDR3 DNA reads TGTGCCAGCAGCTTTCCTAGCGGGACAGATACGCAGTATTTT. Its protein product is CASSFPSGTDTQYF.

In this sample, this clone turned up a few times. The chain couples TRBV12-3 or TRBV12-4 to TRBJ2-4; no firm D call. The CDR3 totals 12 residues. Trimming shortened V by 0 bases and J by 3 bases, and 0 bases separated the two germline ends. The DNA for the CDR3 is TGTGCCAGCAGTTTAGCCAAAAACATTCAGTACTTC. The encoded protein is CASSLAKNIQYF.

This chain joins TRBV6-2 or TRBV6-3 and TRBJ2-1; D is perhaps TRBD2 (6 bases). Germline CDR1 MNHEY, CDR2 SVGEGT. V was clipped by 2 bases and J by 4 bases, with 9 bases between them. This CDR3 spans 14 amino acids. CDR3 sequence: CASSYLGGYNEQFF. CDR3 bases: TGTGCCAGCAGTTACCTGGGGGGTTACAATGAGCAGTTCTTC.

A word on this clone: Here the CDR3 omits its conserved ending phenylalanine or tryptophan, so a read error is the likely source. The DNA is omitted, as the CDR3 cannot be located on it reliably, and the CDR3 follows TCRdb's listing. The chain is built from TRBV20-1 and TRBJ2-7. CDR1 is DFQATT and CDR2 is SNEGSKA in the germline V gene (reference sequence). Counting both end residues, the CDR3 totals 10 amino acids. CDR3 loop: CSPHTRRPLP.

The chain recombines TRBV30 with TRBJ2-7, with D unresolved. The CDR3 loop spans 11 amino acids. Germline V lookup: CDR1 GTSNPN, CDR2 SVGIG (reference sequence). V lost 0 bases and J 4 bases, leaving 4 bases between the germline ends. The DNA for the CDR3 is TGTGCCTGGAGTGTCGGTTACGAGCAGTACTTC. Amino acid sequence: CAWSVGYEQYF.

The gene calls are TRBV12-3 or TRBV12-4 and TRBJ1-1; no reliable D call. V gave up 7 bases and J gave up 3 bases, with 12 bases separating them. The CDR3 extends over 13 amino acids. This CDR3 is CASTPNVHTEAFF. The CDR3 nucleotides are TGTGCCAGCACCCCCAACGTCCACACTGAAGCTTTCTTT.

The gene calls are TRBV5-1 and TRBJ2-1; D is perhaps TRBD1 (7 bases). Germline values: CDR1 SGHRS, CDR2 YFSETQ. The V end was cut by 0 bases, the J end by 0 bases, with 16 bases between. This CDR3 spans 18 amino acids. This CDR3 reads CASSLDGGGQSSYNEQFF. The CDR3 nucleotides read TGCGCCAGCAGCTTGGATGGAGGGGGCCAAAGCTCCTACAATGAGCAGTTCTTC. The variable domain in full, with the rest retrieved from reference TRBV5-1 and TRBJ2-1, is KAGVTQTPRYLIKTRGQQVTLSCSPISGHRSVSWYQQTPGQGLQFLFEYFSETQRNKGNFPGRFSGRQFSNSRSEMNVSTLELGDSALYLCASSLDGGGQSSYNEQFFGPGTRLTVL.

This clone has just one count. This chain connects TRBV5-4 to TRBJ1-2, with D hard to call. The CDR3 consists of 14 residues. Germline CDR1 is SGHNT and CDR2 is YYREEE (reference sequence). V lost 1 base to trimming and J lost 5 bases, with 12 bases between them. Here the CDR3 DNA reads TGTGCCAGCAGCTTGTCACGGGCGGGGTATGGCTACACCTTC. It codes for CASSLSRAGYGYTF. The variable domain in full, with the rest retrieved from reference TRBV5-4 and TRBJ1-2, is ETGVTQSPTHLIKTRGQQVTLRCSSQSGHNTVSWYQQALGQGPQFIFQYYREEENGRGNFPPRFSGLQFPNYSSELNVNALELDDSALYLCASSLSRAGYGYTFGSGTRLTVV.

The chain combines TRBV27 with TRBJ2-2; 14 positions match TRBD2. CDR1 and CDR2 (germline): MNHEY, SMNVEV (reference sequence). The length of the CDR3 is 17 residues. V was pared by 5 bases and J by 7 bases, with 9 bases of the junction left unmatched. CDR3 sequence reads: CASSPGLAGVSVGELFF. The CDR3 bases are TGTGCCAGCAGTCCGGGACTAGCGGGAGTGTCCGTCGGGGAGCTGTTTTTT.

This chain connects TRBV19 to TRBJ2-7, with D possibly TRBD2 on 6 matching bases. Trimming pared 2 bases from V and 2 bases from J, leaving 13 bases between. This CDR3 has 15 amino acids. Germline loops: CDR1 LNHDA, CDR2 SQIVND (reference sequence). The CDR3 is CASSITREATYEQYF. As DNA, the CDR3 is TGTGCCAGTAGTATAACGAGGGAGGCTACCTACGAGCAGTACTTC.

For this clone: One end of the junction does not line up with germline, which may come from a read error. This sequence joins TRBV2 and TRBJ2-3, with 9 nucleotides matching TRBD1. This CDR3 is 16 amino acids long. Germline V gives CDR1 SNHLY, CDR2 FYNNEI. Written as DNA, the CDR3 is TGTGCCAGCAGCGAACCCGGGACAGGGAGCAGAGATACGCAGTATTTT. It translates to CASSEPGTGSRDTQYF.

This clone occurred once. V and J are TRBV27 and TRBJ2-5; D remains ambiguous. Germline V gives CDR1 MNHEY, CDR2 SMNVEV (reference sequence). V lost 2 bases, J lost 4 bases, and 14 bases lay in between. The CDR3 runs 15 residues. The CDR3 protein is CASSLRWPRLETQYF. The CDR3 region has the DNA TGTGCCAGCAGTTTACGATGGCCTCGATTAGAGACCCAGTACTTC.